A selection of T cell receptor beta chains follows, all from one sample in a study of T-cell reconstitution after alpha-beta-depleted transplantation in children. Via MiXCR, TCRdb re-called the PCR reads, giving one row per CDR3 protein. In the table there are 500,000 to 750,000 distinct CDR3 sequences, over 10% of which are singletons. The specimen comprised PBMCs, mostly from graft donor cells, sampled 360 days after TCRalphabeta/CD19-depleted stem cell transplant. Receptors were obtained from a male patient aged 10 to 17 who had a stem cell transplant for acute myeloid leukemia, so the T cells may come from the graft donor. Each CDR3 is given with its conserved first and last residue. D genes are given only for firm matches. Size is omitted from some rows. Given values are once, few, many or a class for expanded clones.

clone size,V gene,D gene,J gene,CDR3 protein,CDR3 DNA
.,TRBV13,.,TRBJ2-5,CASSLGFGETQYF,TGTGCCAGCAGCTTAGGATTTGGGGAGACCCAGTACTTC
.,TRBV4-2,.,TRBJ2-3,CASTRLDTVTDTQYF,TGTGCCAGCACCCGACTAGACACCGTCACAGATACGCAGTATTTT
few,TRBV5-1,.,TRBJ1-5,CASSQGPYSNQPQHF,TGCGCCAGCTCCCAGGGGCCTTATAGCAATCAGCCCCAGCATTTT
.,TRBV2,.,TRBJ2-1,CASSWATYNEQFF,TGTGCCAGCAGTTGGGCTACCTACAATGAGCAGTTCTTC
few,TRBV27,.,TRBJ2-1,CASSLRLPLNNEQFF,TGTGCCAGCAGTTTAAGACTACCTCTAAACAATGAGCAGTTCTTC
.,TRBV7-7,TRBD2,TRBJ2-1,CASSLGASGSVYNEQFF,TGTGCTAGCAGCTTAGGGGCTAGCGGGAGTGTCTACAATGAGCAGTTCTTC
few,TRBV12-3/TRBV12-4,TRBD2,TRBJ2-2,CASSPYPGRDTVELFF,TGTGCCAGCAGTCCATATCCCGGGAGGGACACCGTAGAGCTGTTTTTT
few,TRBV29-1,TRBD1,TRBJ2-7,CSVRTGGDEQYF,TGCAGCGTCCGGACAGGGGGCGACGAGCAGTACTTC
many,TRBV18,TRBD1,TRBJ2-7,CASSPGQGAYEQYF,TGCGCCAGCTCCCCGGGACAGGGGGCCTACGAGCAGTACTTC
.,TRBV7-9,.,TRBJ2-7,CASSLDLPSYEQYF,TGTGCCAGCAGCCTAGACCTTCCCTCCTACGAGCAGTACTTC
few,TRBV6-2/TRBV6-3,.,TRBJ1-2,CASSYSGTKFYGYTF,TGTGCCAGCAGTTACTCGGGCACGAAATTCTATGGCTACACCTTC
many,TRBV7-6,.,TRBJ2-5,CASSPTPSGAGYQETQYF,TGTGCCAGCAGCCCCACACCATCAGGGGCTGGGTACCAAGAGACCCAGTACTTC
.,TRBV7-2,TRBD1,TRBJ1-5,CASSERTGNQPQHF,TGTGCCAGCAGCGAAAGGACAGGGAATCAGCCCCAGCATTTT
.,TRBV10-3,TRBD2,TRBJ2-4,CAISELAGGAQNIQYF,TGTGCCATCAGTGAGTTGGCGGGAGGGGCTCAAAACATTCAGTACTTC
.,TRBV20-1,.,TRBJ2-7,CSADRTYEQYF,TGCAGTGCCGACAGAACCTACGAGCAGTACTTC
.,TRBV29-1,.,TRBJ1-1,CSAKGGEAEAFF,TGCAGCGCAAAGGGAGGGGAGGCTGAAGCTTTCTTT
few,TRBV15,TRBD2,TRBJ2-5,CATSRERAGGGYQETQYF,TGTGCCACCAGCAGAGAGCGAGCGGGAGGAGGGTACCAAGAGACCCAGTACTTC
.,TRBV20-1,TRBD1,TRBJ2-1,CSASTGTGGWNEQFF,TGCAGTGCTTCTACCGGGACAGGGGGCTGGAATGAGCAGTTCTTC
few,TRBV5-4,TRBD2,TRBJ2-2,CASSLGGGLNTGELFF,TGTGCCAGCAGCTTGGGGGGGGGACTAAACACCGGGGAGCTGTTTTTT
few,TRBV6-4,TRBD1,TRBJ2-7,CASSELGTGSGEQYF,TGTGCCAGCAGTGAGTTAGGGACAGGGTCCGGCGAGCAGTACTTC
many,TRBV28,.,TRBJ1-2,CASSLYTLTWLIYGYTF,TGTGCCAGCAGTTTATATACCCTAACTTGGCTCATATATGGCTACACCTTC
.,TRBV29-1,.,TRBJ2-7,CSVVPPFGKQYF,TGCAGCGTTGTCCCACCATTTGGTAAGCAGTACTTC
few,TRBV28,.,TRBJ2-7,CASTTFDRRSSYEQYF,TGTGCCAGCACCACCTTCGACAGGCGATCATCCTACGAGCAGTACTTC
many,TRBV28,.,TRBJ1-1,CASSPGGGWNTEAFF,TGTGCCAGCAGCCCAGGAGGGGGGTGGAACACTGAAGCTTTCTTT
.,TRBV19,TRBD1,TRBJ1-1,CASSIGQENTEAFF,TGTGCCAGTAGTATCGGACAGGAGAACACTGAAGCTTTCTTT
.,TRBV20-1,TRBD2,TRBJ2-7,CSALGLAGASSYEQYF,TGCAGTGCCCTGGGACTAGCGGGTGCGAGCTCCTACGAGCAGTACTTC
many,TRBV6-1,TRBD1,TRBJ2-7,CASSGLGQGAHEQYF,TGTGCCAGCAGTGGCTTGGGACAGGGGGCCCACGAGCAGTACTTC
many,TRBV29-1,TRBD1,TRBJ2-1,CSVEGLDRVGEQFF,TGCAGCGTTGAAGGTCTGGACAGGGTGGGTGAGCAGTTCTTC
many,TRBV20-1,.,TRBJ2-7,CSARDLRTLLYEQYF,TGCAGTGCTAGAGATCTCCGGACCTTACTCTACGAGCAGTACTTC
.,TRBV29-1,.,TRBJ2-1,CSPLPAGHSYNEQFF,TGCAGCCCCCTCCCCGCGGGCCATTCCTACAATGAGCAGTTCTTC
.,TRBV20-1,TRBD2,TRBJ2-5,CSAVFMGFVGGSGQQTQYF,TGCAGTGCCGTCTTCATGGGATTCGTGGGCGGGAGTGGCCAACAGACCCAGTACTTC
many,TRBV7-3,.,TRBJ2-2,CASSLGPTGLTSGELFF,TGTGCCAGCAGCTTAGGTCCCACAGGGCTGACCTCCGGGGAGCTGTTTTTT
.,TRBV30,TRBD1,TRBJ1-3,CAWSMGQSSGNTIYF,TGTGCCTGGAGCATGGGACAGAGCTCTGGAAACACCATATATTTT
few,TRBV24-1,.,TRBJ2-1,CATSDLTRSSYNEQFF,TGTGCCACCAGTGATTTGACGAGAAGCTCCTACAATGAGCAGTTCTTC
many,TRBV3-1,.,TRBJ2-5,CASSQDRRKASSTVGQYF,TGTGCCAGCAGCCAAGATAGGCGTAAGGCGAGCTCGACCGTGGGCCAGTACTTC
few,TRBV3-1,.,TRBJ2-5,CASSPPSGRYQETQYF,TGTGCCAGCAGCCCCCCGAGCGGACGGTACCAAGAGACCCAGTACTTC
many,TRBV5-1,.,TRBJ1-5,CASSLEASSQPQHF,TGCGCCAGCAGCTTGGAGGCCAGCAGCCAGCCCCAGCATTTT
many,TRBV5-1,TRBD2,TRBJ2-1,CASSLGLAVPSSSYNEQFF,TGCGCCAGCAGCTTGGGGCTAGCGGTCCCCTCTAGCTCCTACAATGAGCAGTTCTTC
few,TRBV28,.,TRBJ2-2,CASRWENTGELFF,TGTGCCAGCAGGTGGGAGAACACCGGGGAGCTGTTTTTT
many,TRBV24-1,TRBD2,TRBJ2-7,CATSDFNRLAGTYEQYF,TGTGCCACCAGTGATTTTAACCGACTAGCGGGAACCTACGAGCAGTACTTC
.,TRBV9,TRBD2,TRBJ2-2,CASSPLAGGPPGELFF,TGTGCCAGCAGCCCCCTCGCGGGAGGGCCCCCCGGGGAGCTGTTTTTT
few,TRBV7-2,.,TRBJ1-5,CASSLRDGDQPQHF,TGTGCCAGCAGCCTCAGGGACGGAGATCAGCCCCAGCATTTT
few,TRBV6-5,.,TRBJ1-2,CATALVATYGYTF,TGTGCCACCGCGTTGGTTGCCACTTATGGCTACACCTTC
.,TRBV6-2/TRBV6-3,TRBD2,TRBJ2-1,CASINTTTSGNYNEQFF,TGTGCCAGCATTAACACTACGACTAGCGGGAATTACAATGAGCAGTTCTTC
.,TRBV7-8,TRBD1,TRBJ1-6,CASSYRGQTNNSPLHF,TGTGCCAGCAGCTACAGGGGACAGACCAATAATTCACCCCTCCACTTT
few,TRBV20-1,.,TRBJ2-3,CSAGLVRVTDTQYF,TGCAGTGCTGGACTCGTGCGGGTCACAGATACGCAGTATTTT
.,TRBV4-2,TRBD1,TRBJ1-5,CASSPTSGHRGQPQHF,TGTGCCAGCAGCCCTACAAGCGGGCACAGGGGTCAGCCCCAGCATTTT
few,TRBV9,.,TRBJ2-4,CASTLRPVGAKDIQYF,TGTGCCAGCACCCTTCGACCCGTCGGGGCGAAAGACATTCAGTACTTC
few,TRBV7-8,TRBD1,TRBJ1-1,CASSLSGQGTTEAFF,TGTGCCAGCAGCTTGTCGGGACAGGGGACCACTGAAGCTTTCTTT
.,TRBV12-3/TRBV12-4,.,TRBJ2-7,CASIYSGRPYEQYF,TGTGCCAGCATTTACTCGGGACGGCCCTACGAGCAGTACTTC
few,TRBV20-1,.,TRBJ2-5,CSASDPQETQYF,TGCAGTGCTAGCGACCCCCAAGAGACCCAGTACTTC
.,TRBV20-1,.,TRBJ2-5,CSALDEAYQETQYF,TGCAGTGCCCTTGATGAGGCTTACCAAGAGACCCAGTACTTC
.,TRBV12-3/TRBV12-4,.,TRBJ1-4,CATKGEKLFF,TGTGCCACCAAGGGTGAAAAACTGTTTTTT
few,TRBV28,.,TRBJ2-4,CASSLAGMYWSF,TGTGCCAGCAGTTTGGCGGGGATGTATTGGTCCTTC
.,TRBV23-1,.,TRBJ2-7,CASIPVLAYEQYF,TGCGCCAGCATTCCCGTTCTTGCTTACGAGCAGTACTTC
.,TRBV7-3,TRBD1,TRBJ2-1,CASSHDRGFDNEQFF,TGTGCCAGCAGCCACGACAGGGGGTTCGACAATGAGCAGTTCTTC
.,TRBV5-6,TRBD2,TRBJ2-3,CASSGSGRWADTQYF,TGTGCCAGCTCGGGTAGCGGGAGATGGGCAGATACGCAGTATTTT